One sample yielded the 28 T cell receptor beta chains listed below, sequenced in a study of T cell changes during pregnancy in multiple sclerosis. Only in-frame clones appear in the TCRdb table, and some are missing; sequencing was by immunoSEQ multiplex PCR. The sample has tens of thousands of clones; about 92% are singletons. The sequenced sample was peripheral blood, obtained in the third trimester of pregnancy. Receptors were obtained from a female donor in good health, enrolled as a control in a pregnancy study.

The chain carries TRBV5-6 and TRBJ1-2, with D possibly TRBD1 on 5 matching bases. Germline lookup yields CDR1 SGHDT and CDR2 YYEEEE. This CDR3 has 13 amino acids. Trimming shortened V by 3 bases and J by 3 bases, and 9 bases separated the two germline ends. CDR3 residues: CASSSQDYYGYTF. DNA for the CDR3: TGTGCCAGCAGCTCACAGGATTACTATGGCTACACCTTC.

The chain employs TRBV28 and TRBJ1-6; D is unresolved. V lost 2 bases to trimming and J lost 3 bases, with 8 bases between them. This CDR3 region has 15 residues. Germline CDR1 and CDR2: MDHEN and SYDVKM. For the CDR3, the DNA is TGTGCCAGCAGTTTAGAGGCGGGCTATAATTCACCCCTCCACTTT. Translation: CASSLEAGYNSPLHF.

The chain carries TRBV28 and TRBJ1-1, with 7 bases aligning to TRBD1. CDR3 length: 14 amino acids. Germline trimming cut 6 bases from V and 3 bases from J; bases unmatched to any gene: 7. Germline V gene sequence: CDR1 MDHEN, CDR2 SYDVKM. This CDR3 is CASRRQGLYTEAFF. The CDR3 DNA reads as TGTGCCAGCAGAAGACAGGGATTGTACACTGAAGCTTTCTTT.

The rearrangement uses TRBV2 and TRBJ2-5; D possibly corresponds to TRBD2 (6 bases). The ends were cut back, 6 bases at V and 4 bases at J, with 15 bases in the middle. Germline CDR1 is SNHLY and CDR2 is FYNNEI. The CDR3 contains 14 residues. CDR3 region: CASSPLRGGETQYF. The DNA for the CDR3 is TGTGCCAGCAGCCCCTTGAGGGGAGGAGAGACCCAGTACTTC.

This clone was recorded only once. The rearrangement links TRBV7-6 to TRBJ2-5, with 12 nucleotides matching TRBD2. V gave up 5 bases and J gave up 2 bases; unmatched junction bases: 6. The CDR3 is 16 residues long. CDR1 and CDR2 (germline): SGHVS, FNYEAQ. The CDR3 reads CASSGKLAGGQETQYF. The CDR3 bases are TGTGCCAGCAGCGGTAAACTAGCGGGGGGTCAAGAGACCCAGTACTTC.

The chain has TRBV7-2 and TRBJ1-5; D might be TRBD1 (5 bases). Germline V gene sequence: CDR1 SGHTA, CDR2 FQGNSA. Trimming shortened V by 2 bases and J by 3 bases, and 14 bases separated the two germline ends. This CDR3 is 16 amino acids long. The CDR3 region has the DNA TGTGCCAGCAGCTTAACATGGGGGGTTCCCAATCAGCCCCAGCATTTT. Translation gives CASSLTWGVPNQPQHF.

The chain employs TRBV19 and TRBJ2-1; D might be TRBD2 (6 bases). Germline CDR1 LNHDA, CDR2 SQIVND (reference sequence). Trimming removed 7 bases at V and 4 bases at J, with 14 bases between. This CDR3 is built from 14 residues. The CDR3 protein is CASKPAGPYNEQFF. In DNA, the CDR3 is TGTGCCAGTAAGCCGGCGGGGCCTTACAATGAGCAGTTCTTC.

The chain employs TRBV5-1 and TRBJ2-1; 7 nucleotides line up with TRBD2. The J segment lost 15 bases and the V segment lost 5 bases, leaving 17 bases of the junction unmatched. From germline, CDR1 is SGHRS and CDR2 YFSETQ. This CDR3 contains 14 residues. CDR3 in DNA: TGCGCCAGCAGTACTACCCTCCTTGCGGGAGACTGGTTCTTC. Its translation: CASSTTLLAGDWFF.

The rearrangement joins TRBV2 to TRBJ2-7; D unresolved. Trimming stripped 6 bases from V and 3 bases from J, with 6 bases between. The CDR3 has 11 amino acids. CDR1 SNHLY and CDR2 FYNNEI come from the germline V gene. The CDR3, as DNA: TGTGCCAGCAGGTCCCACTACGAGCAGTACTTC. It translates to CASRSHYEQYF.

This chain uses TRBV7-9 with TRBJ1-1; D is possibly TRBD1 (5 bases). The CDR3 has 15 amino acids. V lost 6 bases, J lost 4 bases, and 18 bases lay in between. Germline V gives CDR1 SEHNR, CDR2 FQNEAQ (reference sequence). The CDR3 DNA reads as TGTGCCAGCAGGGCAGGGCGGCCTGGATTCACTGAAGCTTTCTTT. It is translated as CASRAGRPGFTEAFF.

The rearrangement joins TRBV19 to TRBJ1-2; D is perhaps TRBD1 (5 bases). CDR3 length equals 12 residues. In germline, CDR1 is LNHDA, CDR2 SQIVND (reference sequence). Trimming cost V 5 bases and J 8 bases, with 12 bases left between them. The CDR3 is CASSPQGEGYTF. The DNA of the CDR3 is TGTGCCAGTAGTCCCCAGGGTGAAGGCTACACCTTC.

This clone was counted a single time. The DNA is omitted, as the CDR3 cannot be located on it reliably, and the CDR3 follows TCRdb's listing. CDR3 sequence reads: CASSIDLFGFGTGPFF. V usage is TRBV19 and J usage is TRBJ2-1; the table assigns TRBD1, which was not confirmed against the DNA. Germline V gene lookup returns CDR1 LNHDA and CDR2 SQIVND (reference sequence). The CDR3 is 16 amino acids long, termini counted.

The genes are TRBV28 and TRBJ2-1, with D tentatively TRBD1 (5 bases). The germline gives CDR1 MDHEN, CDR2 SYDVKM. This CDR3 has 12 amino acids. V lost 7 bases and J lost 12, with 16 bases in between. The CDR3 coding sequence is TGTGCCAGCACCGGACAAGCCCTAGTGCAGTTCTTC. This encodes CASTGQALVQFF.

The V call is TRBV19, the J call TRBJ2-1, with a tentative D call TRBD1 (5 bases). The CDR3 consists of 17 residues. Trimming took 3 bases from V and 5 from J, leaving 20 bases between them. Germline V gives CDR1 LNHDA, CDR2 SQIVND (reference sequence). The DNA of the CDR3 is TGTGCCAGTAGTATTCTCCATTCATGGGGCACGAACAATGAGCAGTTCTTC. It yields the protein CASSILHSWGTNNEQFF. The variable domain in full, completed from reference TRBV19 and TRBJ2-1, reads DGGITQSPKYLFRKEGQNVTLSCEQNLNHDAMYWYRQDPGQGLRLIYYSQIVNDFQKGDIAEGYSVSREKKESFPLTVTSAQKNPTAFYLCASSILHSWGTNNEQFFGPGTRLTVL.

This clone appeared once. This chain uses TRBV19 with TRBJ2-5, with 12 positions matching TRBD2. V was pared by 8 bases and J by 1 base, with 8 bases of the junction left unmatched. The CDR3 totals 16 residues. The germline V gene has CDR1 LNHDA and CDR2 SQIVND (reference sequence). CDR3 residues: CASQPGLAGLQETQYF. The CDR3 DNA reads as TGTGCCAGTCAACCGGGACTAGCGGGCCTCCAAGAGACCCAGTACTTC.

The chain links TRBV7-9 to TRBJ2-1; 9 bases fit TRBD1. Per germline, CDR1 SEHNR and CDR2 FQNEAQ (reference sequence). V lost 1 base and J lost 8; bases outside the gene matches: 6. This CDR3 spans 15 amino acids. The CDR3 bases are TGTGCCAGCAGCTTAGTACCGGGACAGGGACATGAGCAGTTCTTC. This translates into CASSLVPGQGHEQFF. The variable domain in full, completed from reference TRBV7-9 and TRBJ2-1, reads DTGVSQNPRHKITKRGQNVTFRCDPISEHNRLYWYRQTLGQGPEFLTYFQNEAQLEKSRLLSDRFSAERPKGSFSTLEIQRTEQGDSAMYLCASSLVPGQGHEQFFGPGTRLTVL.

The chain uses TRBV29-1 and TRBJ1-2, with D maybe TRBD1 (6 bases). This CDR3 contains 11 residues. Trimming cost V 4 bases and J 5 bases, with 8 bases left between them. Germline V gene lookup returns CDR1 SQVTM and CDR2 ANQGSEA. Here the CDR3 reads CSVGTVYGYTF. The CDR3 DNA follows: TGCAGCGTTGGGACAGTTTATGGCTACACCTTC. The whole variable domain, remainder taken from reference TRBV29-1 and TRBJ1-2, is SAVISQKPSRDICQRGTSLTIQCQVDSQVTMMFWYRQQPGQSLTLIATANQGSEATYESGFVIDKFPISRPNLTFSTLTVSNMSPEDSSIYLCSVGTVYGYTFGSGTRLTVV.

This chain connects TRBV5-4 to TRBJ2-7, with TRBD1 matching over 7 bases. Per germline, CDR1 SGHNT and CDR2 YYREEE (reference sequence). This CDR3 contains 14 residues. The ends lost 2 bases at V and 3 bases at J; junction bases unmatched: 5. This CDR3 reads CASSFPGQNYEQYF. The CDR3 nucleotides read TGTGCCAGCAGCTTCCCGGGACAGAACTACGAGCAGTACTTC.

The V gene is TRBV5-6, the J gene TRBJ2-5; D possibly corresponds to TRBD2 (6 bases). The ends were cut back, 4 bases at V and 5 bases at J, with 18 bases in the middle. This CDR3 has 15 amino acids. The germline CDR1 and CDR2 sequences are SGHDT and YYEEEE. CDR3 amino acids: CASSPRLGGLETQYF. The DNA for the CDR3 is TGTGCCAGCAGCCCCCGACTAGGAGGGTTGGAGACCCAGTACTTC.

This rearrangement joins TRBV19 to TRBJ2-7; D not certain. V lost 7 bases and J 6 bases, leaving 16 bases between the germline ends. The CDR3 covers 13 residues. Germline V CDR1 and CDR2: LNHDA, SQIVND (reference sequence). Here the CDR3 DNA reads TGTGCCAGTATCGGAGTCCCCGAGAGCGAGCAGTACTTC. Translation: CASIGVPESEQYF. The full variable domain, rest sourced from reference TRBV19 and TRBJ2-7, is DGGITQSPKYLFRKEGQNVTLSCEQNLNHDAMYWYRQDPGQGLRLIYYSQIVNDFQKGDIAEGYSVSREKKESFPLTVTSAQKNPTAFYLCASIGVPESEQYFGPGTRLTVT.

This sequence joins TRBV7-6 and TRBJ2-7, with TRBD1 identical over 7 bases. Germline V CDR1 and CDR2: SGHVS, FNYEAQ. V dropped 3 bases and J dropped 5; count of bases not matched to a gene: 13. This CDR3 comprises 16 residues. This chain's CDR3 is CASSLADRAGRDEQYF. The CDR3 DNA follows: TGTGCCAGCAGCTTGGCAGACAGGGCGGGCAGGGACGAGCAGTACTTC.

This chain joins TRBV27 and TRBJ2-5, with 7 bases lining up with TRBD1. The CDR3 covers 15 residues. The trim removed 2 bases at V and 4 bases at J, leaving 7 bases unmatched. In germline, CDR1 is MNHEY, CDR2 SMNVEV (reference sequence). CDR3 DNA: TGTGCCAGCAGTTTAAGGGACAGTTGGGGAGAGACCCAGTACTTC. Protein sequence: CASSLRDSWGETQYF.

The chain is built from TRBV6-5 and TRBJ2-3, with D maybe TRBD2 (6 bases). CDR3 length: 14 amino acids. CDR1 and CDR2 (germline): MNHEY, SVGAGI. V gave up 0 bases and J gave up 3 bases, with 7 bases separating them. The CDR3 loop is CASSYSLATDTQYF. DNA for the CDR3: TGTGCCAGCAGTTACTCGCTAGCGACAGATACGCAGTATTTT.

This chain connects TRBV14 to TRBJ1-2; D uncertain. CDR3 length equals 14 residues. Trimming took off 1 base at V and 3 bases at J, with 9 bases between the two ends. The germline gives CDR1 SGHDN, CDR2 FVKESK. The CDR3 bases are TGTGCCAGCAGCCAAGGTGGGGAGTACTATGGCTACACCTTC. Translation gives CASSQGGEYYGYTF. The variable domain in full, with the rest retrieved from reference TRBV14 and TRBJ1-2, is EAGVTQFPSHSVIEKGQTVTLRCDPISGHDNLYWYRRVMGKEIKFLLHFVKESKQDESGMPNNRFLAERTGGTYSTLKVQPAELEDSGVYFCASSQGGEYYGYTFGSGTRLTVV.

The rearrangement uses TRBV7-3 and TRBJ2-2; unclear D gene. Germline V gene data show CDR1 as SGHTA and CDR2 as FQGTGA. This CDR3 contains 13 residues. With 6 bases removed from V and 6 bases from J, the gap between germline ends came to 11 bases. DNA for the CDR3: TGTGCCAGCAGTCCCCCAGGTTCCGGGGAGCTGTTTTTT. Residues: CASSPPGSGELFF. Looking up the rest from reference TRBV7-3 and TRBJ2-2 gives the full variable domain: GAGVSQTPSNKVTEKGKYVELRCDPISGHTALYWYRQSLGQGPEFLIYFQGTGAADDSGLPNDRFFAVRPEGSVSTLKIQRTERGDSAVYLCASSPPGSGELFFGEGSRLTVL.

This clone was detected once. The chain has TRBV29-1 and TRBJ1-1; D may be TRBD1 (6 bases). The germline V and J ends were trimmed by 3 bases and 3 bases, with 11 bases remaining between them. This CDR3 has 13 amino acids. CDR1 SQVTM and CDR2 ANQGSEA come from the germline V gene. The CDR3 nucleotides read TGCAGCGTTGACACAGGGTCCGACACTGAAGCTTTCTTT. Translated, it gives CSVDTGSDTEAFF.

The genes are TRBV10-3 and TRBJ2-1, with D possibly matching TRBD2 (6 bases). Germline-derived CDR1 and CDR2 are ENHRY and SYGVKD. This CDR3 region has 18 residues. The V end lost 0 bases, the J end lost 6 bases, and 21 bases lay between the germline ends. CDR3 amino acids: CAISESMAGLKEFNEQFF. The DNA for the CDR3 is TGTGCCATCAGTGAGTCTATGGCGGGACTCAAGGAGTTCAATGAGCAGTTCTTC.

This chain connects TRBV6-5 to TRBJ2-1; TRBD2 is a possible D gene (5 bases). This CDR3 contains 16 residues. The V end lost 0 bases, the J end lost 4 bases, and 13 bases lay between the germline ends. The V gene's germline CDR1 is MNHEY and CDR2 SVGAGI. Written as DNA, the CDR3 is TGTGCCAGCAGTTACTCGATTGGACTGGGGTACAATGAGCAGTTCTTC. Protein: CASSYSIGLGYNEQFF.